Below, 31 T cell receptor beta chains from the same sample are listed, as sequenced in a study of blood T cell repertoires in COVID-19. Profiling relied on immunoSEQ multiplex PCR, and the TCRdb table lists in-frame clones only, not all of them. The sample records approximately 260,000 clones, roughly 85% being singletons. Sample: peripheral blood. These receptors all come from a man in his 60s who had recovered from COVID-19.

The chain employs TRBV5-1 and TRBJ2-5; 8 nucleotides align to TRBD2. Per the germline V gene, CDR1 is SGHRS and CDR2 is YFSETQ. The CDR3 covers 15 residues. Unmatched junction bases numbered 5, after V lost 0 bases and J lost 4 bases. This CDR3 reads CASSLETSASETQYF. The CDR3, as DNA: TGCGCCAGCAGCTTGGAGACTAGCGCATCAGAGACCCAGTACTTC.

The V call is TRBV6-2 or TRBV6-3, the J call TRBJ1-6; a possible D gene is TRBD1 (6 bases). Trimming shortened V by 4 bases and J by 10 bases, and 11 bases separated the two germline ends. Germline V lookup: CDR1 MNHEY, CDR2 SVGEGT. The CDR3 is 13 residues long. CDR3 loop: CASSSLTGSPLHF. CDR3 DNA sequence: TGTGCCAGCAGTTCTCTGACAGGATCACCCCTCCACTTT.

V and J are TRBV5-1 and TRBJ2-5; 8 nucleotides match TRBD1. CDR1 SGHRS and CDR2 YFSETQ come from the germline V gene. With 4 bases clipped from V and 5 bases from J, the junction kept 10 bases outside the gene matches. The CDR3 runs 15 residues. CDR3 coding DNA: TGCGCCAGCAGCGAGGGGACAGGAACTTGGGAGACCCAGTACTTC. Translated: CASSEGTGTWETQYF.

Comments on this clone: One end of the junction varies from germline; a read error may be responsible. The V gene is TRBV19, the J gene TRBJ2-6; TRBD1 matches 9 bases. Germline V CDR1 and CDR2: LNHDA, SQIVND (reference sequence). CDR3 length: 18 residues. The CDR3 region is CASSKPGQGNVGSNVLTF. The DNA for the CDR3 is TGTGCCAGTAGCAAGCCGGGACAGGGTAATGTTGGGTCCAACGTCCTGACTTTC. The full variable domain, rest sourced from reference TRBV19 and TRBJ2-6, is DGGITQSPKYLFRKEGQNVTLSCEQNLNHDAMYWYRQDPGQGLRLIYYSQIVNDFQKGDIAEGYSVSREKKESFPLTVTSAQKNPTAFYLCASSKPGQGNVGSNVLTFGAGSRLTVL.

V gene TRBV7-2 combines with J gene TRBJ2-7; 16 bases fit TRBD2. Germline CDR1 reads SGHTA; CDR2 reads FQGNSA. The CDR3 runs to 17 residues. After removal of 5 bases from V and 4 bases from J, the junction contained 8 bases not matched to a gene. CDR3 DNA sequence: TGTGCCAGCAGCACCGGGACTAGCGGGAGGGCCCGATACGAGCAGTACTTC. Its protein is CASSTGTSGRARYEQYF.

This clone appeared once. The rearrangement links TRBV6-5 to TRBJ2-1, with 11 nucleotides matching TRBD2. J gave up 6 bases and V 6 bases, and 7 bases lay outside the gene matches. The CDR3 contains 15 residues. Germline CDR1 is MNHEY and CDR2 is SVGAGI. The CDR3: CASRPGTSGTNEQFF. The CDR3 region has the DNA TGTGCCAGCAGGCCCGGGACTAGCGGAACCAATGAGCAGTTCTTC.

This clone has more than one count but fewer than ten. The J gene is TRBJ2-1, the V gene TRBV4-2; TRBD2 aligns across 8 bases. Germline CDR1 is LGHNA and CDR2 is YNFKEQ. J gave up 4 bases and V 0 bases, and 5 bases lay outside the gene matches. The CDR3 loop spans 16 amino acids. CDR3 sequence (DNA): TGTGCCAGCAGCCAAGACGGCCTAGCGGGTTACAATGAGCAGTTCTTC. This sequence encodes CASSQDGLAGYNEQFF.

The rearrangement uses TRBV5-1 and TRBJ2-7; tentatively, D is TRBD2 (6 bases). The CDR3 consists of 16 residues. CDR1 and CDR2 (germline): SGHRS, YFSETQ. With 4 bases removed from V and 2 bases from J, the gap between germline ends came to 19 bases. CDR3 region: CASSPRPGGAAYEQYF. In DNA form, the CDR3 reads TGCGCCAGCAGCCCCAGGCCGGGCGGGGCCGCCTACGAGCAGTACTTC.

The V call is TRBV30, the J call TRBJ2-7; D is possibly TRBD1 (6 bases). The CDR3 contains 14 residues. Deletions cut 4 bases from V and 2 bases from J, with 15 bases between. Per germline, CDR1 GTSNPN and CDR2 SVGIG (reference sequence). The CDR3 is CAWNGQGSAYEQYF. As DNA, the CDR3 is TGTGCCTGGAATGGGCAGGGGTCTGCCTACGAGCAGTACTTC.

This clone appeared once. Here the CDR3 reads CASGDWGGSNQPQHF. As DNA, the CDR3 is TGTGCCAGCGGGGATTGGGGAGGTAGCAATCAGCCCCAGCATTTT. The chain employs TRBV6-5 and TRBJ1-5; D not resolved. Germline loops: CDR1 MNHEY, CDR2 SVGAGI. The CDR3 contains 15 residues. Trimming took 8 bases from V and 0 from J, leaving 14 bases between them.

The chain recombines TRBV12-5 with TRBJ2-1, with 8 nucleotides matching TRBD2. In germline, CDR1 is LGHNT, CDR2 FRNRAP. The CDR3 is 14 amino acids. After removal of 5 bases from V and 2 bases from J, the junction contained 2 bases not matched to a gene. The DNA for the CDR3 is TGTGCTAGTGGTAACGGGAGGGCCTACAATGAGCAGTTCTTC. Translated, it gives CASGNGRAYNEQFF.

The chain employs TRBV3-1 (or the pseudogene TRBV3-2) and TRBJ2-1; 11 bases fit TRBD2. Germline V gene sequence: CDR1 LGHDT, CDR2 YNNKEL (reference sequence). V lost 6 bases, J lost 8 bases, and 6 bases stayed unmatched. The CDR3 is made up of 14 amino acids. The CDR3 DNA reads TGTGCCAGCAGTCCACTAGCGGGGGTATATGAGCAGTTCTTC. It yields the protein CASSPLAGVYEQFF.

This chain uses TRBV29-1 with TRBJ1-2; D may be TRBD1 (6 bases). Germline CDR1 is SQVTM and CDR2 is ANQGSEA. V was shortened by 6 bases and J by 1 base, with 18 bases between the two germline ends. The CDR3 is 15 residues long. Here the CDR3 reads CSVDSGQSLNYGYTF. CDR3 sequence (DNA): TGCAGCGTCGACAGCGGACAGAGCCTTAACTATGGCTACACCTTC.

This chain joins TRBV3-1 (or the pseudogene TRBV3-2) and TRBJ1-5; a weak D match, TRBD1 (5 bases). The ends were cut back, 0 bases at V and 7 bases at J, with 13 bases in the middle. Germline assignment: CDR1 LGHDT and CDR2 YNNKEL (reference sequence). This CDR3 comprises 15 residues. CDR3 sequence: CASSQDSGNLQPQHF. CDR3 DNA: TGTGCCAGCAGCCAAGATTCAGGGAATCTACAGCCCCAGCATTTT.

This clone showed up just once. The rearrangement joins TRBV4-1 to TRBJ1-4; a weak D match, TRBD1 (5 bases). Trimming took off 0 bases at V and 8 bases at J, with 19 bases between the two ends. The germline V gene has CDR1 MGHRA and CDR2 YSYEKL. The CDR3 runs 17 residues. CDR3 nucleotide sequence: TGCGCCAGCAGCCAAGATCTTCGTCGCGGGGGTGGAGAAAAACTGTTTTTT. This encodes CASSQDLRRGGGEKLFF.

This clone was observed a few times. CDR3 region: CASSSRGQGLLEQYF. DNA for the CDR3: TGTGCCAGCAGCTCCCGGGGACAGGGCCTTCTCGAGCAGTACTTC. This chain links TRBV5-6 with TRBJ2-7, with 9 bases identical to TRBD1. This CDR3 comprises 15 residues. V was pared by 3 bases and J by 6 bases, with 10 bases of the junction left unmatched. The germline gives CDR1 SGHDT, CDR2 YYEEEE. Looking up the rest from reference TRBV5-6 and TRBJ2-7 gives the full variable domain: DAGVTQSPTHLIKTRGQQVTLRCSPKSGHDTVSWYQQALGQGPQFIFQYYEEEERQRGNFPDRFSGHQFPNYSSELNVNALLLGDSALYLCASSSRGQGLLEQYFGPGTRLTVT.

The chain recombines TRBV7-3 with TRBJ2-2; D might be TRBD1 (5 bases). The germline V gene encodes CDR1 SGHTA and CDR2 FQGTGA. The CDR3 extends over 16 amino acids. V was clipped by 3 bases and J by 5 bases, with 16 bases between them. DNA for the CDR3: TGTGCCAGCAGCTTCTTGGCTCAGGGTGGAACCGGGGAGCTGTTTTTT. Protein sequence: CASSFLAQGGTGELFF.

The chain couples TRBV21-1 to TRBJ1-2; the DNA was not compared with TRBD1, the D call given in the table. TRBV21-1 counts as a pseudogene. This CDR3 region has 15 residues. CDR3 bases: TGTGCCAGCAGCAAGGACAGGCCTTTGGACTATGGCTACACCTTC. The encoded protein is CASSKDRPLDYGYTF.

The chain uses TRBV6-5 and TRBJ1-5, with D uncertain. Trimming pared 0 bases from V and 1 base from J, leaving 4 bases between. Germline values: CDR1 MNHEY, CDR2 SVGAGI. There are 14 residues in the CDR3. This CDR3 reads CASSYSGSNQPQHF. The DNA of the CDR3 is TGTGCCAGCAGTTACTCCGGGAGCAATCAGCCCCAGCATTTT.

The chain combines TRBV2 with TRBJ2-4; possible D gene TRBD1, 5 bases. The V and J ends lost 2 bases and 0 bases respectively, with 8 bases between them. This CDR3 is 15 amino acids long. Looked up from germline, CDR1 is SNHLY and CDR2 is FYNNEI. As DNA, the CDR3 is TGTGCCAGCAGTGAACAGGGTATAGCCAAAAACATTCAGTACTTC. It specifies CASSEQGIAKNIQYF.

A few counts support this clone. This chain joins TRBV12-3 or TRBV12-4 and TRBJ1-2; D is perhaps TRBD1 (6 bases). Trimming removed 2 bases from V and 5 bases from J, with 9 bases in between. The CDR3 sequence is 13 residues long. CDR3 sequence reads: CASSLQGRYGYTF. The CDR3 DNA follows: TGTGCCAGCAGTTTACAGGGGAGATATGGCTACACCTTC.

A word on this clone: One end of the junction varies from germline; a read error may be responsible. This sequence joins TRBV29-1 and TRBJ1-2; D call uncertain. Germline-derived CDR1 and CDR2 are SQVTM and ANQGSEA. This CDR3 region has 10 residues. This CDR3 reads CSVEVSKREF. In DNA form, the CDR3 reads TGCAGCGTTGAAGTTTCCAAACGAGAATTC.

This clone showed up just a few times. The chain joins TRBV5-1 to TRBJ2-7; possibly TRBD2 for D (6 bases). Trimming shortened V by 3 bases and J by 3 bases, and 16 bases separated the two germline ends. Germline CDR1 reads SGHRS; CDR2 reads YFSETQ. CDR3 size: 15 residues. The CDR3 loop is CASSSTPGRSYEQYF. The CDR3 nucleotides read TGCGCCAGCAGCTCGACCCCGGGGAGGAGCTACGAGCAGTACTTC.

The CDR3 loop is CASSVTVSYNEQFF. CDR3 nucleotide sequence: TGCGCCAGCAGCGTGACTGTGTCCTACAATGAGCAGTTCTTC. The rearrangement joins TRBV5-1 to TRBJ2-1; D ambiguous. From germline, CDR1 is SGHRS and CDR2 YFSETQ. The ends were cut back, 4 bases at V and 1 base at J, with 9 bases in the middle. The CDR3 loop spans 14 amino acids.

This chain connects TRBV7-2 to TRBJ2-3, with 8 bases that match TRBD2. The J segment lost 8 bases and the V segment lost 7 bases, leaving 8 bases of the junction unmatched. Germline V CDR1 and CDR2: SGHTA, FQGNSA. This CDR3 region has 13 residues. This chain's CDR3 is CASTAGGFATQYF. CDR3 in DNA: TGTGCCAGCACGGCGGGGGGTTTCGCTACGCAGTATTTT.

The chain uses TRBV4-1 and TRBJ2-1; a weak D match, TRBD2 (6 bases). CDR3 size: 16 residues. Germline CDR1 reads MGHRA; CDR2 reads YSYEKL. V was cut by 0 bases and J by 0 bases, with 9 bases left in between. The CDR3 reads CASSQEGGNSYNEQFF. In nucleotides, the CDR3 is TGCGCCAGCAGCCAAGAGGGCGGGAACTCCTACAATGAGCAGTTCTTC.

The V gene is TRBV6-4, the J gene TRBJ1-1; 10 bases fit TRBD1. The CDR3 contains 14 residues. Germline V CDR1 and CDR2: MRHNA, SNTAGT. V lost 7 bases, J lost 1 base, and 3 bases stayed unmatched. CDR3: CASKRQGANTEAFF. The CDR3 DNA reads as TGTGCCAGCAAAAGACAGGGGGCGAACACTGAAGCTTTCTTT.

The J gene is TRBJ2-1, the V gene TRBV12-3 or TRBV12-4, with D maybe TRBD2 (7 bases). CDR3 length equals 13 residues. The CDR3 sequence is CAGGESSYNEQFF. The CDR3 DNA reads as TGTGCAGGGGGGGAGAGCTCCTACAATGAGCAGTTCTTC.

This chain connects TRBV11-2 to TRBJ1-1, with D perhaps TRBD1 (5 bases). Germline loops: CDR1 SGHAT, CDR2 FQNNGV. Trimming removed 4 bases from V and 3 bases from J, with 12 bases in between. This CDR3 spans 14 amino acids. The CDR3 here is CASSWAGGDTEAFF. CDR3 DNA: TGTGCCAGCAGCTGGGCGGGGGGGGACACTGAAGCTTTCTTT.

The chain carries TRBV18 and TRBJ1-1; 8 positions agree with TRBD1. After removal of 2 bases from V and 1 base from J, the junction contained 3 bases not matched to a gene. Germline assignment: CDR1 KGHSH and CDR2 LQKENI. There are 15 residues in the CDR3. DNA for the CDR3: TGTGCCAGCTCACCATGGGACAGGAAGAACACTGAAGCTTTCTTT. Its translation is CASSPWDRKNTEAFF.

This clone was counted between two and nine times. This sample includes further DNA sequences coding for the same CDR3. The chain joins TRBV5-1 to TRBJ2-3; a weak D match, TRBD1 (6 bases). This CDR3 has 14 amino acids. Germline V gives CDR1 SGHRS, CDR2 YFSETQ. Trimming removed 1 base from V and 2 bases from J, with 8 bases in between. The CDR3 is CASSLQGSTDTQYF. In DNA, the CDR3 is TGCGCCAGCAGCTTGCAGGGGTCCACAGATACGCAGTATTTT.